Each of the 18 T cell receptor beta chains below was sequenced from the same sample in a study of Ad26.COV2.S vaccination and SARS-CoV-2 variants. Generated by immunoSEQ multiplex PCR, the TCRdb table keeps only in-frame clones and is missing some. The sample has 300,000 to 350,000 clones, around 90% seen once; the top ten hold approximately 5%. The treatment was: some 19 received Ad26.COV2.S at low or high dose, single or two shots; about 5 received placebo; per-sample allocation not given. All samples were drawn on day 63, counting from the first vaccine or placebo injection. The sample here was peripheral blood, taken in a trial of Ad26.COV2.S vaccine versus placebo. These receptors all stem from a person aged 18-65 years who received the Ad26.COV2.S COVID-19 vaccine or a placebo.

The chain is built from TRBV2 and TRBJ1-2, with unresolved D. Germline CDR1 and CDR2: SNHLY and FYNNEI. Trimming left V 4 bases short and J 1 base short, with 19 bases between. CDR3 size: 17 residues. The DNA of the CDR3 is TGTGCCAGCAGTGGAGGGCCGTTGGTCCCCTATAACTATGGCTACACCTTC. Amino acids: CASSGGPLVPYNYGYTF.

This rearrangement joins TRBV18 to TRBJ2-3; TRBD1 is a possible D gene (5 bases). Per the germline V gene, CDR1 is KGHSH and CDR2 is LQKENI. The CDR3 runs to 14 residues. Trimming shortened V by 8 bases and J by 2 bases, and 14 bases separated the two germline ends. In nucleotides, the CDR3 is TGTGCCAGCACCGTTCAGGGATTCACAGATACGCAGTATTTT. Translation gives CASTVQGFTDTQYF. Full variable domain (remainder filled in from reference TRBV18 and TRBJ2-3): NAGVMQNPRHLVRRRGQEARLRCSPMKGHSHVYWYRQLPEEGLKFMVYLQKENIIDESGMPKERFSAEFPKEGPSILRIQQVVRGDSAAYFCASTVQGFTDTQYFGPGTRLTVL.

The chain links TRBV9 to TRBJ1-2; D may be TRBD1 (5 bases). V lost 4 bases, J lost 8 bases, and 15 bases lay in between. CDR3 size: 13 residues. Germline V gene sequence: CDR1 SGDLS, CDR2 YYNGEE. The CDR3 here is CASSPSQGEGYTF. The DNA of the CDR3 is TGTGCCAGCAGCCCCAGCCAGGGTGAGGGCTACACCTTC.

The V and J genes are TRBV9 and TRBJ2-1; the D gene is possibly TRBD2 (6 bases). The CDR3 has 15 amino acids. Germline CDR1 is SGDLS and CDR2 is YYNGEE. The V and J ends lost 0 bases and 2 bases respectively, with 9 bases between them. The CDR3 protein is CASSVGGATYNEQFF. The CDR3 DNA follows: TGTGCCAGCAGCGTAGGCGGGGCGACCTACAATGAGCAGTTCTTC. The full variable domain, its missing parts supplied by reference TRBV9 and TRBJ2-1, is DSGVTQTPKHLITATGQRVTLRCSPRSGDLSVYWYQQSLDQGLQFLIQYYNGEERAKGNILERFSAQQFPDLHSELNLSSLELGDSALYFCASSVGGATYNEQFFGPGTRLTVL.

The chain recombines TRBV4-3 with TRBJ1-1; TRBD1 aligns across 7 bases. Losses at the gene ends were 6 bases for V and 1 base for J; bases not matched to a gene: 14. The CDR3 has 17 residues. Germline CDR1 LGHNA, CDR2 YSLEER. DNA of the CDR3: TGCGCCAGCAGGCAAACAGGGGCCGGCGTTGGGAACACTGAAGCTTTCTTT. It specifies CASRQTGAGVGNTEAFF.

The gene calls are TRBV5-8 and TRBJ1-2; D gene ambiguous. Trimming took off 4 bases at V and 2 bases at J, with 12 bases between the two ends. CDR3 length: 14 residues. Germline V gene sequence: CDR1 SGHTS, CDR2 YDEGEE. CDR3 DNA: TGTGCCAGCAGCCCCGGAACGGGGAACTATGGCTACACCTTC. Translation gives CASSPGTGNYGYTF. Using reference TRBV5-8 and TRBJ1-2 for the parts outside the CDR3, the full variable domain is EAGVTQSPTHLIKTRGQQATLRCSPISGHTSVYWYQQALGLGLQFLLWYDEGEERNRGNFPPRFSGRQFPNYSSELNVNALELEDSALYLCASSPGTGNYGYTFGSGTRLTVV.

The V call is TRBV10-3, the J call TRBJ1-6; D is perhaps TRBD1 (5 bases). V shed 1 base and J shed 6 bases, with 7 bases lying between them. The length of the CDR3 is 14 residues. Germline-derived CDR1 and CDR2 are ENHRY and SYGVKD. The CDR3 loop is CAISEYRSNSPLHF. In nucleotides, the CDR3 is TGTGCCATCAGTGAGTACAGGTCTAATTCACCCCTCCACTTT.

J is TRBJ1-2 and V is TRBV5-8; 7 bases are shared with TRBD1. The CDR3 contains 13 residues. Unmatched junction bases numbered 4, after V lost 4 bases and J lost 4 bases. CDR1 and CDR2 from the germline V gene are SGHTS and YDEGEE. The CDR3: CASSQGGSYGYTF. In DNA form, the CDR3 reads TGTGCCAGCAGCCAGGGGGGTAGCTATGGCTACACCTTC.

CDR3 residues: CASSLETGTISTETQYF. Written as DNA, the CDR3 is TGTGCCAGCAGCTTAGAGACAGGAACCATCTCCACAGAGACCCAGTACTTC. J is TRBJ2-5 and V is TRBV7-8; D possibly corresponds to TRBD1 (6 bases). Trimming pared 1 base from V and 4 bases from J, leaving 19 bases between. CDR1 is SGHVS and CDR2 is FQNEAQ in the germline V gene. CDR3 size: 17 residues.

The chain joins TRBV30 to TRBJ1-5; no clear D. The CDR3 sequence is 12 residues long. From germline, CDR1 is GTSNPN and CDR2 SVGIG (reference sequence). Trimming removed 4 bases at V and 4 bases at J, with 8 bases between. As DNA, the CDR3 is TGTGCCTGGACAACACCAAATCAGCCCCAGCATTTT. It translates to CAWTTPNQPQHF.

This chain uses TRBV6-6 with TRBJ2-7, with 11 bases identical to TRBD2. There are 14 residues in the CDR3. V shed 4 bases and J 7 bases; nucleotides not matched to a gene: 6. Germline V gene data show CDR1 as MNHNY and CDR2 as SVGAGI (reference sequence). The CDR3 region has the DNA TGTGCCAGCAGTTCCTGGACTAGCGGGCAGGAGCAGTACTTC. Protein: CASSSWTSGQEQYF.

The genes are TRBV4-3 and TRBJ1-1; 9 bases are a match to TRBD1. Per germline, CDR1 LGHNA and CDR2 YSLEER. The CDR3 is 17 residues long. After removal of 1 base from V and 5 bases from J, the junction contained 11 bases not matched to a gene. The CDR3 protein is CASSQALQQGAGTEAFF. The CDR3 region has the DNA TGCGCCAGCAGCCAAGCGCTCCAACAGGGGGCCGGGACTGAAGCTTTCTTT.

The genes are TRBV6-5 and TRBJ2-5; TRBD1 might be the D (6 bases). From germline, CDR1 is MNHEY and CDR2 SVGAGI. This CDR3 has 14 residues. V was pared by 4 bases and J by 4 bases, with 13 bases between. CDR3 region: CASSWAGAIETQYF. CDR3 DNA sequence: TGTGCCAGCAGTTGGGCAGGGGCGATAGAGACCCAGTACTTC.

The chain joins TRBV29-1 to TRBJ1-1, with TRBD1 as a possible D gene (5 bases). The germline V and J ends were trimmed by 6 bases and 0 bases, with 8 bases remaining between them. The CDR3 consists of 12 residues. Germline V lookup: CDR1 SQVTM, CDR2 ANQGSEA. The CDR3 nucleotides are TGCAGCGTCGGGGGTATGAACACTGAAGCTTTCTTT. Amino acids: CSVGGMNTEAFF. The complete variable domain, with remaining parts taken from reference TRBV29-1 and TRBJ1-1, reads SAVISQKPSRDICQRGTSLTIQCQVDSQVTMMFWYRQQPGQSLTLIATANQGSEATYESGFVIDKFPISRPNLTFSTLTVSNMSPEDSSIYLCSVGGMNTEAFFGQGTRLTVV.

The rearrangement links TRBV11-3 to TRBJ2-6; no reliable D call. The CDR3 covers 13 residues. Trimming left V 6 bases short and J 9 bases short, with 12 bases between. Germline CDR1 reads SGHNT; CDR2 reads YENEEA. CDR3 region: CASRIPGDNVLTF. As DNA, the CDR3 is TGTGCCAGCAGGATACCCGGAGACAACGTCCTGACTTTC.

The chain employs TRBV18 and TRBJ1-2, with D tentatively TRBD1 (5 bases). V was cut by 3 bases and J by 3 bases, with 23 bases left in between. The CDR3 length is 18 residues. Germline CDR1 and CDR2: KGHSH and LQKENI. Written as DNA, the CDR3 is TGTGCCAGCTCACCCACTTTCATGGCAGGGCTGGCCCACTATGGCTACACCTTC. Its translation is CASSPTFMAGLAHYGYTF. Using reference TRBV18 and TRBJ1-2 for the parts outside the CDR3, the full variable domain is NAGVMQNPRHLVRRRGQEARLRCSPMKGHSHVYWYRQLPEEGLKFMVYLQKENIIDESGMPKERFSAEFPKEGPSILRIQQVVRGDSAAYFCASSPTFMAGLAHYGYTFGSGTRLTVV.

V usage is TRBV7-6 and J usage is TRBJ1-1, with TRBD1 as a possible D gene (5 bases). The V end was cut by 2 bases, the J end by 5 bases, with 21 bases between. The CDR3 consists of 17 residues. CDR1 and CDR2 from the germline V gene are SGHVS and FNYEAQ. This chain's CDR3 is CASSLMGSWGGTTEAFF. The CDR3 DNA sequence: TGTGCCAGCAGCTTAATGGGATCCTGGGGGGGGACGACTGAAGCTTTCTTT.

The rearrangement uses TRBV5-1 and TRBJ1-1; a possible D gene is TRBD1 (6 bases). The germline V gene encodes CDR1 SGHRS and CDR2 YFSETQ. The CDR3 length is 15 residues. The ends were cut back, 2 bases at V and 3 bases at J, with 14 bases in the middle. The CDR3: CASSLQGTLDTEAFF. CDR3 nucleotides: TGCGCCAGCAGCTTACAGGGAACGCTGGACACTGAAGCTTTCTTT.